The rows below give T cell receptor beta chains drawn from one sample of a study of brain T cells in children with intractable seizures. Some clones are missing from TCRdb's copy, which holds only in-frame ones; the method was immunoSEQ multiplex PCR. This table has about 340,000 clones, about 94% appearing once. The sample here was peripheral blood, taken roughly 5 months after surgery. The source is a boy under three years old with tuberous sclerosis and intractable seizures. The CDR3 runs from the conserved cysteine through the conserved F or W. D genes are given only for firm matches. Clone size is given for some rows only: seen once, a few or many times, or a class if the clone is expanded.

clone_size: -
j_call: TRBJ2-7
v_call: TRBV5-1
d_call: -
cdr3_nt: TGCGCCAGCAGCCAACTACAGGACTACGAGCAGTACTTC
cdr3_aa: CASSQLQDYEQYF

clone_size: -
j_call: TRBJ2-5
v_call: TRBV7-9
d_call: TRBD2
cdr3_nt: TGTGCCAGCAGCTTAAGGGGTAGCGGGGAGACCCAGTACTTC
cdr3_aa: CASSLRGSGETQYF

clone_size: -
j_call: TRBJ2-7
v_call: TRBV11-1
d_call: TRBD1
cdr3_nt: TGTGCCAGCAGCCGGACCGGGACAGGGTCCTACGAGCAGTACTTC
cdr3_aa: CASSRTGTGSYEQYF

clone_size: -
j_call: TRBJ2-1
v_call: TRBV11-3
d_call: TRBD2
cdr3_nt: TGTGCCAGCAGCTCCCAGGCGGGAGCGCGTTACAATGAGCAGTTCTTC
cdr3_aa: CASSSQAGARYNEQFF

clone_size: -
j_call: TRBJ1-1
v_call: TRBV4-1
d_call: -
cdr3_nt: TGCGCCAGCAGCCACCAGGAGACTGAAGCTTTCTTT
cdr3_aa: CASSHQETEAFF

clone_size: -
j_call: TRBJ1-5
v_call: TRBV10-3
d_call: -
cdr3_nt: TGTGCCATCAGGGGGAACAATCAGCCCCAGCATTTT
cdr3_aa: CAIRGNNQPQHF

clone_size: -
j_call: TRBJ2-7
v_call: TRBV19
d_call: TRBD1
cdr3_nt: TGTGCCAGTAGTATCGGGACAGGGGGTGTCGAGCAGTACTTC
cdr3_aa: CASSIGTGGVEQYF

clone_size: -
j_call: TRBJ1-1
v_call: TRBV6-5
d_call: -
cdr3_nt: TGTGCCAGCAGTTTAGGGGGGAACCCTGAAGCTTTCTTT
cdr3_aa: CASSLGGNPEAFF

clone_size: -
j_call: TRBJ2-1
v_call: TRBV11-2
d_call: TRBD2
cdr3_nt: TGTGCCAGCAGCTCCCAGGGACTAGCATCCTACAATGAGCAGTTCTTC
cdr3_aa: CASSSQGLASYNEQFF

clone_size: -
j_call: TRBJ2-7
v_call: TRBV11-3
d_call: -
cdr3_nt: TGTGCCAGCAGCCGGCCTGATACCTACGAGCAGTACTTC
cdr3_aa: CASSRPDTYEQYF

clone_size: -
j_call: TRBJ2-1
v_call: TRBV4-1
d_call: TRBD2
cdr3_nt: TGCGCCAGCAGCCAAGATAACGGGGGGGCCAGGAATGAGCAGTTCTTC
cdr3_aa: CASSQDNGGARNEQFF

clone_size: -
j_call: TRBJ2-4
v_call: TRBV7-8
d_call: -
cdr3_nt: TGTGCCAGCAGCTTAGCCTTGACGGATGGGAACATTCAGTACTTC
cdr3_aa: CASSLALTDGNIQYF

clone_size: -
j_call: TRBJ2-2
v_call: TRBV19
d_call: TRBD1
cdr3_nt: TGTGCCAGTAATATAAGGGGGCGCACCGGGGAGCTGTTTTTT
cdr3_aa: CASNIRGRTGELFF

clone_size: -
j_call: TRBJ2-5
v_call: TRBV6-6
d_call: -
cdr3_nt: TGTGCCAGCAGTTTAAAAACAGGGCCCATGGGAAAGACCCAGTACTTC
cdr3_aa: CASSLKTGPMGKTQYF

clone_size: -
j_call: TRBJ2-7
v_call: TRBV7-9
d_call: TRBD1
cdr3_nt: TGTGCCAGCAGCTCAACGGACAGGGGGGCCGAGCAGTACTTC
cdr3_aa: CASSSTDRGAEQYF

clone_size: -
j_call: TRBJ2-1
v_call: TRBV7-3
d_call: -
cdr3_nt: TGTGCCAGCAGCTTATTAATGAGTTCCTACAATGAGCAGTTCTTC
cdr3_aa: CASSLLMSSYNEQFF

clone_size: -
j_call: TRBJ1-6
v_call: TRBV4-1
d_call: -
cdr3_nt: TGCGCCAGCAGCCAAGGTTACGACCTTAATTCACCCCTCCACTTT
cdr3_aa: CASSQGYDLNSPLHF

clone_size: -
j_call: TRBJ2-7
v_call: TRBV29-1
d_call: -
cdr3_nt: TGCAGCGTTGAAGGTGAGGGCGGCGAGCAGTACTTC
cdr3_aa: CSVEGEGGEQYF

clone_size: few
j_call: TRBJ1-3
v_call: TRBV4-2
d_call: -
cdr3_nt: TGTGCCAGCAGCCTACAAAAGTACTCTGGAAACACCATATATTTT
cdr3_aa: CASSLQKYSGNTIYF

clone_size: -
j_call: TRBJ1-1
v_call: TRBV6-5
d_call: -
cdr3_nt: TGTGCCAGCAGTTACCGCGGACTCGCTGAAGCTTTCTTT
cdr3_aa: CASSYRGLAEAFF

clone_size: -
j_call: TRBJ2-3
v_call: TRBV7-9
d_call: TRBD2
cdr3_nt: TGTGCCAGCAGCACATTGCCGGGACTAGCGGGGGAAAGCACAGATACGCAGTATTTT
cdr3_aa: CASSTLPGLAGESTDTQYF

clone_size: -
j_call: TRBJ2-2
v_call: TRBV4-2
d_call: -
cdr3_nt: TGTGCCAGCAGCCAGGCTAGTCCCGGGGAGCTGTTTTTT
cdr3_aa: CASSQASPGELFF

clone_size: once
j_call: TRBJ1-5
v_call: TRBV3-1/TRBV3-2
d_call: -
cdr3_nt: TGTGCCAGCAGCCAAGATTCCGGGTGGGGCAATCAGCCCCAGCATTTT
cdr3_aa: CASSQDSGWGNQPQHF